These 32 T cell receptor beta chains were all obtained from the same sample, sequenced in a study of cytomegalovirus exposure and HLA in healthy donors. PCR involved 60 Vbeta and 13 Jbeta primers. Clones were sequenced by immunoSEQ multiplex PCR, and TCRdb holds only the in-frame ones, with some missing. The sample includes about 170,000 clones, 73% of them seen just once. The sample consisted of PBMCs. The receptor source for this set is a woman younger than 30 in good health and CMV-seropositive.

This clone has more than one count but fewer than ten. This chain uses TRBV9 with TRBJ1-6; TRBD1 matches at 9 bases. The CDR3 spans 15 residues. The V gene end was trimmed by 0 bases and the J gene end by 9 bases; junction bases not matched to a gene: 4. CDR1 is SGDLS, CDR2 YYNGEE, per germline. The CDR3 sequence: CASSVGGQGGSPLHF. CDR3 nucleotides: TGTGCCAGCAGCGTAGGGGGACAGGGAGGTTCACCCCTCCACTTT.

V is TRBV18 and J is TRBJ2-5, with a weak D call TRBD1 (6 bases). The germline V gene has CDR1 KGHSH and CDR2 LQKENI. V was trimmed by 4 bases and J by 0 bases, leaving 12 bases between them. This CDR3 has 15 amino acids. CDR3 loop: CASSLGQRYQETQYF. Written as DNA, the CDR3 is TGTGCCAGCTCACTTGGACAGCGGTACCAAGAGACCCAGTACTTC.

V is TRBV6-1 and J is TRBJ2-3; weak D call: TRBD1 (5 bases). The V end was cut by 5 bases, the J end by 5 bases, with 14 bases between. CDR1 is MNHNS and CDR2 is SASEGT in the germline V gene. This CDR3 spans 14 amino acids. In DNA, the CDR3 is TGTGCCAGCAGTTATGGGCAGGGTGGAGATACGCAGTATTTT. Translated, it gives CASSYGQGGDTQYF.

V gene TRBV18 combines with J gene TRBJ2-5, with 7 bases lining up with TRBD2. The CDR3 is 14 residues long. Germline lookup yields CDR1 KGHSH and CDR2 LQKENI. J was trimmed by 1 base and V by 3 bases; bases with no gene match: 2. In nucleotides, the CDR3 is TGTGCCAGCTCACCCGGACTAGTCCAAGAGACCCAGTACTTC. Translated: CASSPGLVQETQYF.

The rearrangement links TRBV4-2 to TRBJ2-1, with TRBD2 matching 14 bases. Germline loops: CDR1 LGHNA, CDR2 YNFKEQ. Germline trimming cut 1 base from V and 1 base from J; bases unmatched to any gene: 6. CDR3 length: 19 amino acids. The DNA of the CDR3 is TGTGCCAGCAGCCAAGGACTAGCGGGGGGGTATGGGTCCTACAATGAGCAGTTCTTC. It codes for CASSQGLAGGYGSYNEQFF.

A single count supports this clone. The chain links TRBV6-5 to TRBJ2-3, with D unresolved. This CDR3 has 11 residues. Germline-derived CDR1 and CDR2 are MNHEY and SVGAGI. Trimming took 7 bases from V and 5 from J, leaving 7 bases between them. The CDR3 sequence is CASILRDTQYF. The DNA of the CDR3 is TGTGCCAGCATATTGAGAGATACGCAGTATTTT.

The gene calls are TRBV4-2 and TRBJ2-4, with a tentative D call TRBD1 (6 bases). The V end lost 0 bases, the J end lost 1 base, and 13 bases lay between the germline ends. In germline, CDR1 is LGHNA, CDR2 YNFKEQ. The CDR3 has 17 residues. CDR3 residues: CASSQETGGRAKNIQYF. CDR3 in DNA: TGTGCCAGCAGCCAAGAGACAGGCGGTAGGGCCAAAAACATTCAGTACTTC.

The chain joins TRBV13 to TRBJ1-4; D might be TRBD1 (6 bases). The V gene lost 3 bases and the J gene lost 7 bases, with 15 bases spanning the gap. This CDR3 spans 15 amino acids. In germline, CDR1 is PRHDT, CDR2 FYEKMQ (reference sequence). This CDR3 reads CASSLTDRSGEKLFF. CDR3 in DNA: TGTGCCAGCAGCTTGACTGACAGGAGCGGTGAAAAACTGTTTTTT.

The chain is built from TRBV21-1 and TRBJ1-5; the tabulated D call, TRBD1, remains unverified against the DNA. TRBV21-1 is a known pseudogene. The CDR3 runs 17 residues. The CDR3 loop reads CASSKPDRETGNQPQHF. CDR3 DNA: TGTGCCAGCAGCAAACCAGACAGGGAAACGGGGAATCAGCCCCAGCATTTT.

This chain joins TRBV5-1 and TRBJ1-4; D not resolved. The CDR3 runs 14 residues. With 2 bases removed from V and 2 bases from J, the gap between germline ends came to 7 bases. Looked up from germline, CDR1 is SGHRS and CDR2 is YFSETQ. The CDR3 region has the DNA TGCGCCAGCAGCTTAGAGGCCACTAATGAAAAACTGTTTTTT. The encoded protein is CASSLEATNEKLFF.

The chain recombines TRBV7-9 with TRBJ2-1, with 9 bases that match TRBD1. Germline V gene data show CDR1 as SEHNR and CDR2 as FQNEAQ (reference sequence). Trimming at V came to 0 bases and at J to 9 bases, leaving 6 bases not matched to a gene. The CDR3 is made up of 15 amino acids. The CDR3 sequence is CASSLAQTGGIEQFF. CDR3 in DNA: TGTGCCAGCAGCTTAGCCCAGACAGGGGGGATTGAGCAGTTCTTC.

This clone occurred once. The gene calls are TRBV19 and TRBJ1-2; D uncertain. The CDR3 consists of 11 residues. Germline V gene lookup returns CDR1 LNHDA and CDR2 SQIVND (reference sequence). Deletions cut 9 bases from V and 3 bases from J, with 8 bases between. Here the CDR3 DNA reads TGTGCCAGCAATCGAGACTATGGCTACACCTTC. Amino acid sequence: CASNRDYGYTF.

The CDR3 nucleotides are TGTGCCAGCAGCAAAGGGGAGCAGCTCAATCAGCCCCAGCATTTT. Translating it yields CASSKGEQLNQPQHF. The gene calls are TRBV21-1 and TRBJ1-5. TRBV21-1 is tagged as a pseudogene. This CDR3 region has 15 residues.

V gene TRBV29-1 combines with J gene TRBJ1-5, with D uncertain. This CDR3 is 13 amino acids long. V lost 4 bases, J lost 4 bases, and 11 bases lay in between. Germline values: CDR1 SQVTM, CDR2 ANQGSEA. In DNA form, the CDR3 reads TGCAGCGTTGGTCCCCAGAAGAATCAGCCCCAGCATTTT. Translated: CSVGPQKNQPQHF.

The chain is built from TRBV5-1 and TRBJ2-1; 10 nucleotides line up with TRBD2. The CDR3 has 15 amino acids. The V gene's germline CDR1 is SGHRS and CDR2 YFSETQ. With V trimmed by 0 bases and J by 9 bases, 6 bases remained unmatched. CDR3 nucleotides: TGCGCCAGCAGCTTGGGGGTAGCGGGGGGTTCTGAGCAGTTCTTC. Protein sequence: CASSLGVAGGSEQFF.

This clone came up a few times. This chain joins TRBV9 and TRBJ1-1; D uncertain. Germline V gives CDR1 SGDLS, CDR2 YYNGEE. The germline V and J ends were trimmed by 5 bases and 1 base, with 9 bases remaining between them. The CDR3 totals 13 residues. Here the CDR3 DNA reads TGTGCCAGCAGTCCTGGGCCGAACACTGAAGCTTTCTTT. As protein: CASSPGPNTEAFF.

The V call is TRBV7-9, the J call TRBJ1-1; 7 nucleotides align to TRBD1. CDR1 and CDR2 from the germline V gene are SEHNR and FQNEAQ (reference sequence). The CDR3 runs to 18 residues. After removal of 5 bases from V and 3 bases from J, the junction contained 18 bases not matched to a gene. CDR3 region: CASSEDHGQAPGDTEAFF. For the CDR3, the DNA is TGTGCCAGCAGCGAAGATCATGGACAGGCCCCAGGGGACACTGAAGCTTTCTTT.

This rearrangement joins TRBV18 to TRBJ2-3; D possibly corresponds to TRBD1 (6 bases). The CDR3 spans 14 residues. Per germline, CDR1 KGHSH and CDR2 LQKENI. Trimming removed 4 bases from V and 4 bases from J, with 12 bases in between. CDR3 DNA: TGTGCCAGCTCACTGGTCCCAGGGGCAGATACGCAGTATTTT. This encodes CASSLVPGADTQYF.

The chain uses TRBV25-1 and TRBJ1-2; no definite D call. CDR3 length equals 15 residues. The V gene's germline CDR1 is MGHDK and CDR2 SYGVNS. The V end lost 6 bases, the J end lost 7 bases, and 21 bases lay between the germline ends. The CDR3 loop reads CASSPGGRTSFGYTF. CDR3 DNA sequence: TGTGCCAGCAGCCCGGGTGGGAGGACCTCATTTGGCTACACCTTC.

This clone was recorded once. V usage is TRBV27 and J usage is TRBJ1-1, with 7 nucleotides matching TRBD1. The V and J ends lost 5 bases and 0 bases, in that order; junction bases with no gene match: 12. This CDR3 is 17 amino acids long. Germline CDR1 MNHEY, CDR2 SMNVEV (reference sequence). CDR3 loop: CASSPLTGRGMNTEAFF. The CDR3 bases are TGTGCCAGCAGTCCCCTGACAGGGCGAGGGATGAACACTGAAGCTTTCTTT.

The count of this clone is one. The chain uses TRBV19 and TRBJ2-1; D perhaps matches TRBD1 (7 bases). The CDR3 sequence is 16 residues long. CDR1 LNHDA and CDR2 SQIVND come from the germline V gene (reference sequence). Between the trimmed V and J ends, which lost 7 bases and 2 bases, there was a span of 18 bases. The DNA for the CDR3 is TGTGCCAGTAAACTCCCAGGGGGGCCGACCTACAATGAGCAGTTCTTC. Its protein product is CASKLPGGPTYNEQFF. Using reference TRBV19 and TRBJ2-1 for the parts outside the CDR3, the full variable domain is DGGITQSPKYLFRKEGQNVTLSCEQNLNHDAMYWYRQDPGQGLRLIYYSQIVNDFQKGDIAEGYSVSREKKESFPLTVTSAQKNPTAFYLCASKLPGGPTYNEQFFGPGTRLTVL.

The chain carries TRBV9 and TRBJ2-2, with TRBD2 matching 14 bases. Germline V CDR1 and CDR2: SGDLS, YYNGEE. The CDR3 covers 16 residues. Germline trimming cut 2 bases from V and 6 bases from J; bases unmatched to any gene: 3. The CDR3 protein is CASSVGLAGVSGELFF. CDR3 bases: TGTGCCAGCAGCGTGGGACTAGCGGGGGTTTCCGGGGAGCTGTTTTTT.

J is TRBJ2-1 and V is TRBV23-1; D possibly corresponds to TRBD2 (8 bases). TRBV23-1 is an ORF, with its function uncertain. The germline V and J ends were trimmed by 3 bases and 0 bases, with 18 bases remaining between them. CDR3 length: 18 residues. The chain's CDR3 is CASSQSQQGTSSYNEQFF. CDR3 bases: TGCGCCAGCAGTCAGTCACAACAGGGGACTAGCTCCTACAATGAGCAGTTCTTC.

CDR3 nucleotides: TGTGCCAGTAGTATTAAACTAGCGGGGGGGCCGGTCCAAGAGACCCAGTACTTC. Residues: CASSIKLAGGPVQETQYF. This chain connects TRBV19 to TRBJ2-5; TRBD2 agrees at 13 bases. Germline-derived CDR1 and CDR2 are LNHDA and SQIVND (reference sequence). V dropped 3 bases and J dropped 1; count of bases not matched to a gene: 8. The CDR3 loop spans 18 amino acids.

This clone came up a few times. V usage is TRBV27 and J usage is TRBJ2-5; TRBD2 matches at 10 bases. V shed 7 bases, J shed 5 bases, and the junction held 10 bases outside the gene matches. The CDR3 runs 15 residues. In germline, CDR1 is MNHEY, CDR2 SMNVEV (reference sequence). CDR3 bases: TGTGCCAGCAAACCGGAACTAGCGGGGTCGGAGACCCAGTACTTC. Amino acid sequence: CASKPELAGSETQYF.

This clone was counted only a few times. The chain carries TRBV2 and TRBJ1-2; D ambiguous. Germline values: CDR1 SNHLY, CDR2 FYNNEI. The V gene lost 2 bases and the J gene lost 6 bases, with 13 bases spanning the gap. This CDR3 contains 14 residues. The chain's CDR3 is CASSERPDSHGYTF. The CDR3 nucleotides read TGTGCCAGCAGTGAAAGACCGGACTCGCATGGCTACACCTTC.

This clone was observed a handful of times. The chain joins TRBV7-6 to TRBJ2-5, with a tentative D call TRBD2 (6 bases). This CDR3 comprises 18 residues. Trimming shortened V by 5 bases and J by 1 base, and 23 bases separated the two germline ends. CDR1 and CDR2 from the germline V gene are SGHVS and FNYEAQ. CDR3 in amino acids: CASSLTPLDGGFQETQYF. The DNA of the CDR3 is TGTGCCAGCAGCCTGACCCCCCTGGACGGGGGTTTCCAAGAGACCCAGTACTTC.

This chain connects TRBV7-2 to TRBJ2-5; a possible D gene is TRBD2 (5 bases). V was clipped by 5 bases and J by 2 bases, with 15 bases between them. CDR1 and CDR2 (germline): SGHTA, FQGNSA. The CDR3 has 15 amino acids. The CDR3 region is CASSPRLWEQETQYF. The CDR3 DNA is TGTGCCAGCAGCCCCCGGCTCTGGGAGCAAGAGACCCAGTACTTC.

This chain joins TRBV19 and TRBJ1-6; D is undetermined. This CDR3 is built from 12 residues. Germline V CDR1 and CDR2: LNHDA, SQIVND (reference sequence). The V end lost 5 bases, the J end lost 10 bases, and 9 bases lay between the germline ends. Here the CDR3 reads CASSGEASPLHF. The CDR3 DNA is TGTGCCAGTAGTGGCGAAGCGTCACCCCTCCACTTT. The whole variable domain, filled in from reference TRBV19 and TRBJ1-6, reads DGGITQSPKYLFRKEGQNVTLSCEQNLNHDAMYWYRQDPGQGLRLIYYSQIVNDFQKGDIAEGYSVSREKKESFPLTVTSAQKNPTAFYLCASSGEASPLHFGNGTRLTVT.

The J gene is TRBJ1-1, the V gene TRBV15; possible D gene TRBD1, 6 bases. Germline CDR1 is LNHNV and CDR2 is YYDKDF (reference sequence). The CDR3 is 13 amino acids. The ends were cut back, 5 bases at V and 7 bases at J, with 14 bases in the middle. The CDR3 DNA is TGTGCCACCAGCCAGAGGGGGGGGCGTGAAGCTTTCTTT. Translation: CATSQRGGREAFF. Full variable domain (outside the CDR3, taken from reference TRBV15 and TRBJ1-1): DAMVIQNPRYQVTQFGKPVTLSCSQTLNHNVMYWYQQKSSQAPKLLFHYYDKDFNNEADTPDNFQSRRPNTSFCFLDIRSPGLGDTAMYLCATSQRGGREAFFGQGTRLTVV.

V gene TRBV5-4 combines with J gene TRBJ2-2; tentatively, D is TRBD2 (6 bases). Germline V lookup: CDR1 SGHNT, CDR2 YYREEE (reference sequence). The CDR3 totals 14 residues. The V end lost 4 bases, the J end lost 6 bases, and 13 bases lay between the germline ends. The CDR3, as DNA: TGTGCCAGCAGCAAACAGACTAGACCCGGGGAGCTGTTTTTT. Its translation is CASSKQTRPGELFF.

CDR3 in DNA: TGTGCCAGCAGCCAAGAGGAGGGACAGGGGGGCCAAGAGCAGTACTTC. Its translation is CASSQEEGQGGQEQYF. The chain links TRBV4-2 to TRBJ2-5; 11 bases are a match to TRBD1. The CDR3 is 16 amino acids. J lost 11 bases, V lost 0 bases, and 11 bases had no gene match. Germline loops: CDR1 LGHNA, CDR2 YNFKEQ.